This T cell receptor (beta chain) was recovered during a study of blood T cells in healthy people across ages. This clonotype was counted a few times. Germline V lookup: CDR1 MDHEN, CDR2 SYDVKM. CDR3 size: 15 residues. Germline trimming cut 7 bases from V and 4 bases from J; bases unmatched to any gene: 9. Primers used in a second PCR of roughly 6 to 12 cycles were a sample-barcoded 5' primer and a J-beta primer mix. Using its own MiXCR run on the 5' RACE reads, TCRdb lists one record per CDR3 protein. The sample contains 1.5 million to 2 million distinct CDR3 sequences, under 30% of which appear only once.

Specimen: blood. V usage is TRBV28 and J usage is TRBJ2-3, with 9 nucleotides matching TRBD1. The source of this sequence is a woman aged 25 to 39 in good health. The CDR3 bases are TGTGCCAGCACGGGACAGGGAGTTTGGCCAGATACGCAGTATTTT. This sequence encodes CASTGQGVWPDTQYF.